A single sample gave rise to the 16 T cell receptor beta chains below, sequenced in a study of early T cells in non-severe SARS-CoV-2 infection. TCRdb redid the calling of the 5' RACE reads with MiXCR, one entry per CDR3 protein. This table has about 30,000 distinct CDR3 sequences, around 4% appearing once. The sample taken for sequencing was whole blood. The receptors stem from an adult who was a healthcare worker with PCR-confirmed SARS-CoV-2 infection or an uninfected control (not recorded which).

This clonotype was counted a few times. The CDR3 coding sequence is TGTGCCAGCAGCCGAACCTTCCAAGAGACCCAGTACTTC. Amino acid sequence: CASSRTFQETQYF. The genes are TRBV14 and TRBJ2-5, with D unresolved. The CDR3 loop spans 13 amino acids. Trimming took 4 bases from V and 1 from J, leaving 7 bases between them. Per the germline V gene, CDR1 is SGHDN and CDR2 is FVKESK.

This clonotype was seen at least ten times. This chain connects TRBV6-5 to TRBJ2-1; TRBD1 is a possible D gene (5 bases). The CDR3 runs 18 residues. V lost 5 bases and J lost 4, with 24 bases in between. Germline V CDR1 and CDR2: MNHEY, SVGAGI. The CDR3 spells CASSTDWGGRVSYNEQFF. DNA of the CDR3: TGTGCCAGCAGTACTGATTGGGGCGGCAGAGTCTCTTACAATGAGCAGTTCTTC.

This clonotype was seen at least ten times. The V and J genes are TRBV28 and TRBJ2-3, with D unclear. The CDR3 spans 12 residues. Germline CDR1 and CDR2: MDHEN and SYDVKM. The V end was cut by 3 bases, the J end by 9 bases, with 10 bases between. CDR3 protein: CASSFLGKTQYF. For the CDR3, the DNA is TGTGCCAGCAGTTTTTTGGGGAAGACGCAGTATTTT. Combining the CDR3 with reference TRBV28 and TRBJ2-3 gives the whole variable domain DVKVTQSSRYLVKRTGEKVFLECVQDMDHENMFWYRQDPGLGLRLIYFSYDVKMKEKGDIPEGYSVSREKKERFSLILESASTNQTSMYLCASSFLGKTQYFGPGTRLTVL.

Many counts were recorded for this clonotype. This sequence joins TRBV4-3 and TRBJ2-2; no definite D call. V gave up 0 bases and J gave up 6 bases, with 11 bases separating them. The CDR3 contains 15 residues. Per germline, CDR1 LGHNA and CDR2 YSLEER. The CDR3 sequence: CASSQDLSSAGELFF. The CDR3 DNA sequence: TGCGCCAGCAGCCAAGATCTCTCGTCCGCCGGGGAGCTGTTTTTT.

Only a few counts were recorded for this clonotype. The CDR3 region has the DNA TGTGCCTGGAGGTCCCAAGGGACCGGGGAGCTGTTTTTT. Its translation: CAWRSQGTGELFF. The V and J genes are TRBV30 and TRBJ2-2; no clear D. The CDR3 length is 13 residues. The V and J ends lost 3 bases and 5 bases respectively, with 10 bases between them. Germline CDR1 and CDR2: GTSNPN and SVGIG (reference sequence).

At least ten counts were recorded for this clonotype. The chain uses TRBV6-5 and TRBJ1-4, with a weak D call TRBD1 (6 bases). Germline CDR1 and CDR2: MNHEY and SVGAGI. Trimming removed 4 bases from V and 5 bases from J, with 20 bases in between. The CDR3 is 17 amino acids. As DNA, the CDR3 is TGTGCCAGCAGTTCCGGACAGACCCTCATGAAAAATGAAAAACTGTTTTTT. Amino acid sequence: CASSSGQTLMKNEKLFF.

The table lists this clonotype with many counts. The rearrangement joins TRBV19 to TRBJ2-7; 8 bases map to TRBD1. The CDR3 sequence is 15 residues long. V was clipped by 5 bases and J by 2 bases; unmatched bases: 8. Per germline, CDR1 LNHDA and CDR2 SQIVND (reference sequence). This chain's CDR3 is CASSASGGPTYEQYF. CDR3 sequence (DNA): TGTGCCAGTAGTGCGTCAGGGGGCCCCACCTACGAGCAGTACTTC.

This clonotype was counted ten times or more. The rearrangement joins TRBV6-1 to TRBJ1-1, with D possibly matching TRBD1 (6 bases). The V end lost 8 bases, the J end lost 0 bases, and 28 bases lay between the germline ends. Per the germline V gene, CDR1 is MNHNS and CDR2 is SASEGT. This CDR3 has 19 residues. The CDR3 DNA reads as TGTGCCAGCGCCTCAGGTAAAGGGTCGGGGGCCCTCATGAACACTGAAGCTTTCTTT. Its protein is CASASGKGSGALMNTEAFF.

This clonotype has at least ten counts. The chain has TRBV5-4 and TRBJ2-4; D not certain. V was trimmed by 3 bases and J by 2 bases, leaving 15 bases between them. The CDR3 consists of 16 residues. Per germline, CDR1 SGHNT and CDR2 YYREEE (reference sequence). Here the CDR3 reads CASSSESAGPKNIQYF. CDR3 DNA sequence: TGTGCCAGCAGCTCGGAGTCAGCCGGGCCCAAAAACATTCAGTACTTC.

This clonotype was picked up a small number of times. The chain recombines TRBV18 with TRBJ2-7; 9 bases agree with TRBD2. V was pared by 0 bases and J by 4 bases, with 1 base of the junction left unmatched. CDR3 length: 14 amino acids. Germline loops: CDR1 KGHSH, CDR2 LQKENI. The CDR3: CASSPPAGGYEQYF. The DNA for the CDR3 is TGTGCCAGCTCACCACCGGCGGGAGGGTACGAGCAGTACTTC.

Ten or more counts support this clonotype. This chain uses TRBV27 with TRBJ1-4; tentatively, D is TRBD1 (6 bases). Trimming shortened V by 5 bases and J by 7 bases, and 23 bases separated the two germline ends. The CDR3 loop spans 17 amino acids. Germline lookup yields CDR1 MNHEY and CDR2 SMNVEV (reference sequence). The CDR3 region is CASSPLQGSGRREKLFF. The CDR3 DNA reads as TGTGCCAGCAGTCCCTTGCAGGGGTCGGGGAGGCGTGAAAAACTGTTTTTT. Together with reference TRBV27 and TRBJ1-4, the CDR3 gives the full variable domain: EAQVTQNPRYLITVTGKKLTVTCSQNMNHEYMSWYRQDPGLGLRQIYYSMNVEVTDKGDVPEGYKVSRKEKRNFPLILESPSPNQTSLYFCASSPLQGSGRREKLFFGSGTQLSVL.

This clonotype was counted between two and nine times. CDR3 loop: CSARGVVGLEGFLGTDTQYF. CDR3 in DNA: TGCAGTGCTAGAGGAGTGGTCGGGCTGGAGGGCTTCCTAGGTACAGATACGCAGTATTTT. The chain combines TRBV20-1 with TRBJ2-3, with a possible D match to TRBD2 (6 bases). The CDR3 is 20 amino acids. The germline V gene has CDR1 DFQATT and CDR2 SNEGSKA (reference sequence). V lost 1 base to trimming and J lost 3 bases, with 29 bases between them.

This clonotype was seen at least ten times. V and J are TRBV12-5 and TRBJ2-5; 8 nucleotides align to TRBD2. The V gene end was trimmed by 0 bases and the J gene end by 2 bases; junction bases not matched to a gene: 5. The length of the CDR3 is 16 residues. Germline V gives CDR1 LGHNT, CDR2 FRNRAP. CDR3: CASGLVLGRGQETQYF. The CDR3 region has the DNA TGTGCTAGTGGTTTGGTACTCGGGAGGGGGCAAGAGACCCAGTACTTC.

In its sample, this clonotype was seen many times. This chain links TRBV6-2 or TRBV6-3 with TRBJ2-7; a possible D gene is TRBD1 (6 bases). Between the trimmed V and J ends, which lost 8 bases and 7 bases, there was a span of 21 bases. In germline, CDR1 is MNHEY, CDR2 SVGEGT. The CDR3 spans 14 residues. The CDR3 DNA follows: TGTGCCAGCGGAAAATCCTCGGGACACCGGGAGCAGTACTTC. The encoded protein is CASGKSSGHREQYF.

This clonotype was counted ten times or more. The CDR3 nucleotides are TGTGCCAGCAGTCAGACAGGTTCGAAAGGAAACACCATATATTTT. This sequence encodes CASSQTGSKGNTIYF. The gene calls are TRBV7-2 and TRBJ1-3; TRBD1 might be the D (6 bases). Germline V CDR1 and CDR2: SGHTA, FQGNSA. The CDR3 spans 15 residues. Trimming pared 6 bases from V and 4 bases from J, leaving 16 bases between. Filled out from reference TRBV7-2 and TRBJ1-3, the complete variable domain reads GAGVSQSPSNKVTEKGKDVELRCDPISGHTALYWYRQSLGQGLEFLIYFQGNSAPDKSGLPSDRFSAERTGGSVSTLTIQRTQQEDSAVYLCASSQTGSKGNTIYFGEGSWLTVV.

This clonotype was counted between two and nine times. The rearrangement joins TRBV14 to TRBJ1-2; D remains unclear. Germline V CDR1 and CDR2: SGHDN, FVKESK. V was cut by 4 bases and J by 6 bases, with 18 bases left in between. The CDR3 has 15 amino acids. The CDR3 DNA follows: TGTGCCAGCAGCCTTAAGCAGGAACACGGTCATGGCTACACCTTC. It translates to CASSLKQEHGHGYTF.